Below are 22 T cell receptor beta chains sequenced from a single sample in a study of identifying expanded T cells in peripheral blood. Repertoires were generated with immunoSEQ multiplex PCR, while TCRdb's copy carries only in-frame clones and drops some. Of under 100,000 clones detected, about 88% appear once; the ten largest clones hold 3.5% to 5%. The material sequenced was blood. Source of these receptors: a person aged 18 to 69 in good health.

V and J are TRBV13 and TRBJ2-7, with 10 bases fitting TRBD2. This CDR3 has 15 amino acids. The germline V gene encodes CDR1 PRHDT and CDR2 FYEKMQ (reference sequence). V gave up 5 bases and J gave up 5 bases; unmatched junction bases: 9. This CDR3 is CASSLRLAGLHEQYF. DNA for the CDR3: TGTGCCAGCAGCCTACGACTAGCGGGTCTCCACGAGCAGTACTTC.

This chain links TRBV25-1 with TRBJ2-1; D gene ambiguous. The CDR3 has 11 residues. Trimming left V 1 base short and J 9 bases short, with 4 bases between. The germline CDR1 and CDR2 sequences are MGHDK and SYGVNS. The CDR3, as DNA: TGTGCCAGCAGTGAATTTGTTGAGCAGTTCTTC. Protein sequence: CASSEFVEQFF.

This chain uses TRBV6-5 with TRBJ1-6, with no clear D. Trimming stripped 8 bases from V and 0 bases from J, with 8 bases between. Germline V CDR1 and CDR2: MNHEY, SVGAGI. This CDR3 contains 14 residues. CDR3 sequence reads: CASQVGSYNSPLHF. The CDR3 DNA follows: TGTGCCAGCCAGGTGGGCTCCTATAATTCACCCCTCCACTTT.

The chain is built from TRBV7-8 and TRBJ1-4, with a weak D call TRBD1 (5 bases). The V and J ends lost 8 bases and 4 bases respectively, with 17 bases between them. CDR1 is SGHVS, CDR2 FQNEAQ, per germline. The CDR3 has 15 amino acids. The CDR3 loop reads CASRGTYQLNEKLFF. The CDR3 DNA follows: TGTGCCAGCCGGGGGACCTATCAACTTAATGAAAAACTGTTTTTT.

This chain joins TRBV7-9 and TRBJ2-2; D gene ambiguous. There are 14 residues in the CDR3. Germline V gene data show CDR1 as SEHNR and CDR2 as FQNEAQ (reference sequence). V was clipped by 2 bases and J by 3 bases, with 7 bases between them. The chain's CDR3 is CASSLFSDTGELFF. Here the CDR3 DNA reads TGTGCCAGCAGCTTATTCAGTGACACCGGGGAGCTGTTTTTT.

This chain joins TRBV6-5 and TRBJ1-1, with a tentative D call TRBD1 (6 bases). The V and J ends lost 7 bases and 7 bases respectively, with 19 bases between them. Germline V gene data show CDR1 as MNHEY and CDR2 as SVGAGI. The CDR3 totals 14 residues. CDR3 protein: CASTYPQGRNEAFF. The CDR3 DNA reads as TGTGCCAGCACCTACCCACAGGGTCGGAATGAAGCTTTCTTT.

The J gene is TRBJ2-7, the V gene TRBV2; no clear D. The CDR3 runs 13 residues. CDR1 and CDR2 (germline): SNHLY, FYNNEI. V lost 10 bases, J lost 3 bases, and 16 bases lay in between. The CDR3 sequence: CAIDGRRGYEQYF. In DNA form, the CDR3 reads TGTGCCATCGACGGTCGGCGCGGCTACGAGCAGTACTTC.

The V and J genes are TRBV9 and TRBJ1-2, with 10 nucleotides matching TRBD1. Trimming removed 0 bases from V and 7 bases from J; junction bases left unmatched: 12. Germline CDR1 is SGDLS and CDR2 is YYNGEE. This CDR3 has 17 residues. CDR3 sequence reads: CASSVGPAPGQGSGYTF. DNA of the CDR3: TGTGCCAGCAGCGTAGGTCCGGCGCCGGGACAGGGGAGTGGCTACACCTTC.

V usage is TRBV19 and J usage is TRBJ1-5, with TRBD1 as a possible D gene (5 bases). The germline V gene has CDR1 LNHDA and CDR2 SQIVND (reference sequence). The CDR3 totals 13 residues. V was clipped by 6 bases and J by 6 bases, with 12 bases between them. In DNA, the CDR3 is TGTGCCAGTAGAACGGGGCAGGGTCAGCCCCAGCATTTT. Its protein product is CASRTGQGQPQHF.

The chain uses TRBV19 and TRBJ2-7, with D uncertain. Trimming cost V 4 bases and J 0 bases, with 7 bases left between them. This CDR3 has 13 residues. In germline, CDR1 is LNHDA, CDR2 SQIVND (reference sequence). CDR3 nucleotide sequence: TGTGCCAGTAGTACAGCCCTCTCCTACGAGCAGTACTTC. Translating gives CASSTALSYEQYF.

The CDR3, as DNA: TGTGCCAGTAGTATGAGGGTAACAGAGACCCAGTACTTC. It codes for CASSMRVTETQYF. The chain combines TRBV19 with TRBJ2-5; D perhaps matches TRBD2 (5 bases). From germline, CDR1 is LNHDA and CDR2 SQIVND (reference sequence). The germline V and J ends were trimmed by 3 bases and 4 bases, with 9 bases remaining between them. The CDR3 consists of 13 residues.

J is TRBJ1-3 and V is TRBV30; no clear D. V was cut by 2 bases and J by 4 bases, with 9 bases left in between. Germline-derived CDR1 and CDR2 are GTSNPN and SVGIG (reference sequence). The CDR3 contains 13 residues. The CDR3 DNA sequence: TGTGCCTGGAGTCCCGGAAACGGAAACACCATATATTTT. Protein: CAWSPGNGNTIYF.

V and J are TRBV18 and TRBJ2-1; tentative D call: TRBD1 (6 bases). CDR3 length equals 15 residues. V was trimmed by 2 bases and J by 0 bases, leaving 8 bases between them. CDR1 and CDR2 (germline): KGHSH, LQKENI. CDR3 sequence (DNA): TGTGCCAGCTCACCAGGGGGCCCCTCCTACAATGAGCAGTTCTTC. Protein: CASSPGGPSYNEQFF.

This sequence joins TRBV7-3 and TRBJ2-2, with 8 bases aligning to TRBD1. This CDR3 is 14 amino acids long. J gave up 0 bases and V 8 bases, and 2 bases lay outside the gene matches. Germline V gene sequence: CDR1 SGHTA, CDR2 FQGTGA. The CDR3 sequence: CASGGQANTGELFF. In DNA form, the CDR3 reads TGTGCCAGCGGGGGACAGGCGAACACCGGGGAGCTGTTTTTT.

This clone has just a few counts. This specimen includes other DNA sequences encoding the same CDR3. V usage is TRBV27 and J usage is TRBJ1-6; D might be TRBD1 (6 bases). CDR1 and CDR2 (germline): MNHEY, SMNVEV (reference sequence). The length of the CDR3 is 17 residues. The V and J ends lost 2 bases and 6 bases respectively, with 17 bases between them. The CDR3 protein is CASSLRVIRGGNSPLHF. DNA of the CDR3: TGTGCCAGCAGTTTACGCGTGATAAGGGGGGGTAATTCACCCCTCCACTTT.

This chain connects TRBV9 to TRBJ2-3; D might be TRBD2 (8 bases). V was pared by 3 bases and J by 4 bases, with 15 bases between. This CDR3 is 15 amino acids long. Per the germline V gene, CDR1 is SGDLS and CDR2 is YYNGEE. The CDR3 DNA is TGTGCCAGCAGCGACCGGGAGGGGGCGGCAGATACGCAGTATTTT. Encoded protein: CASSDREGAADTQYF.

V and J are TRBV6-1 and TRBJ1-4; TRBD1 aligns across 10 bases. Germline trimming cut 6 bases from V and 9 bases from J; bases unmatched to any gene: 4. The germline V gene encodes CDR1 MNHNS and CDR2 SASEGT. There are 13 residues in the CDR3. The CDR3 coding sequence is TGTGCCAGCAGGGGACAGGGGTCTCAAAAACTGTTTTTT. Translating gives CASRGQGSQKLFF.

The chain links TRBV19 to TRBJ1-2, with D possibly being TRBD1 (6 bases). This CDR3 has 16 amino acids. The V end lost 4 bases, the J end lost 3 bases, and 18 bases lay between the germline ends. Germline V gene lookup returns CDR1 LNHDA and CDR2 SQIVND (reference sequence). CDR3 nucleotide sequence: TGTGCCAGTAGTAGCGCGGGCAGGGGCGGTGACTATGGCTACACCTTC. This gives the protein CASSSAGRGGDYGYTF.

The chain links TRBV6-1 to TRBJ1-1; possible D gene TRBD1, 5 bases. CDR1 and CDR2 (germline): MNHNS, SASEGT. CDR3 size: 13 residues. V lost 7 bases and J 0 bases, leaving 9 bases between the germline ends. The CDR3 DNA sequence: TGTGCCAGCACGGGACGGCTGAACACTGAAGCTTTCTTT. This translates into CASTGRLNTEAFF.

This rearrangement joins TRBV30 to TRBJ2-7; D uncertain. The CDR3 is 16 residues long. Germline V gene sequence: CDR1 GTSNPN, CDR2 SVGIG (reference sequence). Trimming removed 2 bases from V and 6 bases from J, with 23 bases in between. The CDR3 DNA reads TGTGCCTGGAGTTTTACCACCCGGACGTCTTTTCCCGAGCAGTACTTC. Encoded protein: CAWSFTTRTSFPEQYF.

The V call is TRBV6-5, the J call TRBJ1-4; D is perhaps TRBD1 (5 bases). The V end was cut by 7 bases, the J end by 7 bases, with 19 bases between. The CDR3 runs 15 residues. The germline gives CDR1 MNHEY, CDR2 SVGAGI. The CDR3 reads CASKRDGVSGEKLFF. The CDR3, as DNA: TGTGCCAGCAAGCGGGACGGGGTATCTGGTGAAAAACTGTTTTTT.

V and J are TRBV18 and TRBJ2-7; D gene unclear. Germline values: CDR1 KGHSH, CDR2 LQKENI. Trimming removed 6 bases at V and 0 bases at J, with 12 bases between. The CDR3 is made up of 14 amino acids. For the CDR3, the DNA is TGTGCCAGCTCTAGGGTTAATCCCTCCTACGAGCAGTACTTC. Translated: CASSRVNPSYEQYF.